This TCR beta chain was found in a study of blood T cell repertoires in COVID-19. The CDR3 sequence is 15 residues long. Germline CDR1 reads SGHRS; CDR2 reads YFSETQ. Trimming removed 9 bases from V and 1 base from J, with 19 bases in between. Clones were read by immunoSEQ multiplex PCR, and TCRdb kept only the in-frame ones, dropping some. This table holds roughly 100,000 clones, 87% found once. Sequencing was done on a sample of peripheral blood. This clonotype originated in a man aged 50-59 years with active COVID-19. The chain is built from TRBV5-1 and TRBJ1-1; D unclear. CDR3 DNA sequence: TGCGCCACCACGGAGGCCCGGAACGGGAACACTGAAGCTTTCTTT. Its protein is CATTEARNGNTEAFF.